This T cell receptor beta chain appears in the sequencing data of a study of blood T cell repertoires in COVID-19. As for the study in general: The samples span acute and convalescent COVID-19 from the United States, Italy and Spain.

Clones were read by immunoSEQ multiplex PCR, and TCRdb kept only the in-frame ones, dropping some. The table has some 400,000 clones, around 84% seen once. This clonotype was sampled from a human donor with acute or convalescent COVID-19. The donor label of this sample is uncertain. The source material was peripheral blood.

The CDR3 DNA is TGTGCCAGTAGAAGCCTCGGGACAGGCGCAGATACGCAGTATTTT. Amino acids: CASRSLGTGADTQYF. J is TRBJ2-3 and V is TRBV19, with 8 positions matching TRBD1. The germline V gene encodes CDR1 LNHDA and CDR2 SQIVND (reference sequence). The CDR3 spans 15 residues. After removal of 6 bases from V and 4 bases from J, the junction contained 9 bases not matched to a gene.